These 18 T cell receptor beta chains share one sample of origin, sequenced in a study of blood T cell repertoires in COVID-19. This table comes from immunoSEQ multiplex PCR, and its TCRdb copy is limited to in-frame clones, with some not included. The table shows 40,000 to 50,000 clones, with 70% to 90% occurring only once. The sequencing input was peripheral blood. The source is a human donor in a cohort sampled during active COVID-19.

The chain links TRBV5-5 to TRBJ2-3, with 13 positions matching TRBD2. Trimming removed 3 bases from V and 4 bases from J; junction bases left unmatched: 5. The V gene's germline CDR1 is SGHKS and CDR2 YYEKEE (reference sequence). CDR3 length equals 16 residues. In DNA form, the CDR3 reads TGTGCCAGCAGCTCGACTAGCGGGGGGTGGGCAGATACGCAGTATTTT. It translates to CASSSTSGGWADTQYF.

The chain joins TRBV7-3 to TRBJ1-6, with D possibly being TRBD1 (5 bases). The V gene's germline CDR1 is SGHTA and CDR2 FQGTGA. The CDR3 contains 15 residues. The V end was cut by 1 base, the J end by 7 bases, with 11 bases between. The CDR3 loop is CASSLMQGVNSPLHF. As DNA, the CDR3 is TGTGCCAGCAGCTTAATGCAGGGCGTCAATTCACCCCTCCACTTT. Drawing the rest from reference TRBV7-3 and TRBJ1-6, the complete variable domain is GAGVSQTPSNKVTEKGKYVELRCDPISGHTALYWYRQSLGQGPEFLIYFQGTGAADDSGLPNDRFFAVRPEGSVSTLKIQRTERGDSAVYLCASSLMQGVNSPLHFGNGTRLTVT.

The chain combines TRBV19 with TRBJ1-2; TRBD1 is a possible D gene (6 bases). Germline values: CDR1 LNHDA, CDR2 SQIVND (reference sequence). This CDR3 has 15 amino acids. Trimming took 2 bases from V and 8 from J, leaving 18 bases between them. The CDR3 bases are TGTGCCAGTAGTATATACGGACAGACCCTACGGGGCTACACCTTC. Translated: CASSIYGQTLRGYTF.

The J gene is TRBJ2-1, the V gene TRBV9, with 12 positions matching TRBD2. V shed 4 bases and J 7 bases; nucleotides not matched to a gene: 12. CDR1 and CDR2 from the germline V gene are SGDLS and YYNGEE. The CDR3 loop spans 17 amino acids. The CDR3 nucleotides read TGTGCCAGCAGCCTCTCAGGGTCTAGCGGGAGGGTAAATGAGCAGTTCTTC. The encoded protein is CASSLSGSSGRVNEQFF. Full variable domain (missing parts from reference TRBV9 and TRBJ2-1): DSGVTQTPKHLITATGQRVTLRCSPRSGDLSVYWYQQSLDQGLQFLIQYYNGEERAKGNILERFSAQQFPDLHSELNLSSLELGDSALYFCASSLSGSSGRVNEQFFGPGTRLTVL.

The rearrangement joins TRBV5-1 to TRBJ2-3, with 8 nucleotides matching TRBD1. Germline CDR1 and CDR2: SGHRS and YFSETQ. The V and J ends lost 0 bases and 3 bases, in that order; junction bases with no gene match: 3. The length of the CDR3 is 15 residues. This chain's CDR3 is CASSLGTGRTDTQYF. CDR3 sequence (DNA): TGCGCCAGCAGCTTGGGGACAGGGAGGACAGATACGCAGTATTTT.

The CDR3 sequence: CASSFGGANTEAFF. Written as DNA, the CDR3 is TGTGCCAGCAGCTTTGGTGGGGCGAACACTGAAGCTTTCTTT. The chain combines TRBV7-9 with TRBJ1-1, with a weak D call TRBD1 (5 bases). Trimming left V 3 bases short and J 1 base short, with 9 bases between. The germline V gene has CDR1 SEHNR and CDR2 FQNEAQ (reference sequence). CDR3 length equals 14 residues.

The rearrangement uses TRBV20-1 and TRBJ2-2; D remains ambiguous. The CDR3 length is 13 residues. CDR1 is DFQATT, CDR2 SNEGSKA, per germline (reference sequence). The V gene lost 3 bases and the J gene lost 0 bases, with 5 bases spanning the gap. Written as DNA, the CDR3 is TGCAGTGCTAGTAGCCCGAACACCGGGGAGCTGTTTTTT. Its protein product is CSASSPNTGELFF.

The CDR3 region has the DNA TGTGCCAGTAGCCCGACAGGGGACTATGGCTACACCTTC. Protein: CASSPTGDYGYTF. This chain joins TRBV19 and TRBJ1-2, with 8 bases aligning to TRBD1. The V gene end was trimmed by 6 bases and the J gene end by 3 bases; junction bases not matched to a gene: 3. CDR3 length equals 13 residues. CDR1 and CDR2 from the germline V gene are LNHDA and SQIVND (reference sequence).

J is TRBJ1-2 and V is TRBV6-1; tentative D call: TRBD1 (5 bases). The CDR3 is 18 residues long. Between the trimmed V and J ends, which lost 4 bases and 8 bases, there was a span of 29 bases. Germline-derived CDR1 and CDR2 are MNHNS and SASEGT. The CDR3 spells CASSGKGEFRDYTGGYTF. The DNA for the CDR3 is TGTGCCAGCAGTGGCAAAGGCGAATTCCGGGACTATACGGGGGGCTACACCTTC.

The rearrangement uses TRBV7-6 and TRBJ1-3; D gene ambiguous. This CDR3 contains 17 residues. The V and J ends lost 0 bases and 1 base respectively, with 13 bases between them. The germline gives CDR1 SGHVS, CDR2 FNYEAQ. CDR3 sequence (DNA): TGTGCCAGCAGCTTAGCCCCGGCGGATCGTTCTGGAAACACCATATATTTT. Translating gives CASSLAPADRSGNTIYF.

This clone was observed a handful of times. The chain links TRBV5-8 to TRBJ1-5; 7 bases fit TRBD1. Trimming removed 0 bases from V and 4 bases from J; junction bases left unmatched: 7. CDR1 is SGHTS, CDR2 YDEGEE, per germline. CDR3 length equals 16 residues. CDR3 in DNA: TGTGCCAGCAGCTTGGAACAGGGGATCGTGAATCAGCCCCAGCATTTT. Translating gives CASSLEQGIVNQPQHF.

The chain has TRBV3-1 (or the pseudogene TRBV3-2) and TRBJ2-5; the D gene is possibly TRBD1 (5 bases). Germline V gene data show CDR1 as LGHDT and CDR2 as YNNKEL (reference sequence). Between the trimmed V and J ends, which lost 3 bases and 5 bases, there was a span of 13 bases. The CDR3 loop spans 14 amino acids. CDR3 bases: TGTGCCAGCAGCCATACAGGTCACGGGGAGACCCAGTACTTC. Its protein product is CASSHTGHGETQYF.

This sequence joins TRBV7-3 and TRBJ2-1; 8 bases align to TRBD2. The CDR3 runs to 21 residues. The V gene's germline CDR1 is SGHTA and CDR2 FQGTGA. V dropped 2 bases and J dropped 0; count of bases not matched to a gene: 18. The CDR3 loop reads CASSLRPRQGPSGLSYNEQFF. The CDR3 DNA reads TGTGCCAGCAGCTTACGTCCCCGCCAGGGTCCTAGCGGGCTCTCCTACAATGAGCAGTTCTTC.

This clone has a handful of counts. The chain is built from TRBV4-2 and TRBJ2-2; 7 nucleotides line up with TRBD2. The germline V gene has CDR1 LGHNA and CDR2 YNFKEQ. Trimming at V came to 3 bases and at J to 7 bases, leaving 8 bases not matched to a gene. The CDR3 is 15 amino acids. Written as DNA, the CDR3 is TGTGCCAGCAGCCAGTCTGTGTCTAGCGGCGGGGAGCTGTTTTTT. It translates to CASSQSVSSGGELFF.

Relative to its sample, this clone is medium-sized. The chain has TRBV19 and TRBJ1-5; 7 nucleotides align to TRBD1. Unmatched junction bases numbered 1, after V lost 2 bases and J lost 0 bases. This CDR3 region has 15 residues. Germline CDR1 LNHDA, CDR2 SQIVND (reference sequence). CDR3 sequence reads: CASSISGGSNQPQHF. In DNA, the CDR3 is TGTGCCAGTAGTATATCAGGGGGTAGCAATCAGCCCCAGCATTTT. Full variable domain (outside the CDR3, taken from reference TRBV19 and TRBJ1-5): DGGITQSPKYLFRKEGQNVTLSCEQNLNHDAMYWYRQDPGQGLRLIYYSQIVNDFQKGDIAEGYSVSREKKESFPLTVTSAQKNPTAFYLCASSISGGSNQPQHFGDGTRLSIL.

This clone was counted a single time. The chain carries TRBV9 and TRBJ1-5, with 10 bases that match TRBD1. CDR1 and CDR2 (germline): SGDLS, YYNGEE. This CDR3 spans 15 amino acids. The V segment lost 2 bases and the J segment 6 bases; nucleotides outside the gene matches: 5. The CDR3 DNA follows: TGTGCCAGCAGCGTGGGGACAGGGGATGGTCAGCCCCAGCATTTT. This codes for CASSVGTGDGQPQHF.

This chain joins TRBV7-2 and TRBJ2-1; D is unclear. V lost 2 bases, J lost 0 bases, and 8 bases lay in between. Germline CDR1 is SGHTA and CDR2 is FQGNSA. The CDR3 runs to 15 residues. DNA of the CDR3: TGTGCCAGCAGCTTAATGCCGAGCTCCTACAATGAGCAGTTCTTC. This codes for CASSLMPSSYNEQFF. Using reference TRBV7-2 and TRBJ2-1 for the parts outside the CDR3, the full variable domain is GAGVSQSPSNKVTEKGKDVELRCDPISGHTALYWYRQSLGQGLEFLIYFQGNSAPDKSGLPSDRFSAERTGGSVSTLTIQRTQQEDSAVYLCASSLMPSSYNEQFFGPGTRLTVL.

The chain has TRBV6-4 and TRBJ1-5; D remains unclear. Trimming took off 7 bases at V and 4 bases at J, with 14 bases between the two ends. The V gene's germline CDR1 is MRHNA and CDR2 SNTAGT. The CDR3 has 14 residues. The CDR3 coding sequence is TGTGCCAGCAATTCTCCCTCGGGGAATCAGCCCCAGCATTTT. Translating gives CASNSPSGNQPQHF.